The T cell receptor beta chain described here comes from a study of OX40 agonist ivuxolimab in advanced cancers. Study overall: In this cohort, patients received ivuxolimab, an agonistic anti-OX40 (CD134) antibody. Intravenous ivuxolimab at 0.01 to 10 mg/kg was given to patients every 2 weeks. Partial responses, seen in three patients, involved one hepatocellular carcinoma and two cutaneous melanomas.

Autoimmune disease history or systemic immunosuppression excluded patients. TCRdb's table, derived via immunoSEQ multiplex PCR, lists solely in-frame clones and lacks some. This table holds some 43,000 clones, just under 90% found once. This TCR derives from an adult with an advanced solid tumor such as melanoma, head and neck, liver or kidney cancer. The sequenced sample was CD4+ or CD8+ T cells sorted from blood, obtained in a trial of the OX40 agonist ivuxolimab.

The CDR3 reads CASSWGQGNEAFF. In nucleotides, the CDR3 is TGCGCCAGCAGCTGGGGACAGGGGAATGAAGCTTTCTTT. The chain links TRBV5-1 to TRBJ1-1, with 10 bases that match TRBD1. J was trimmed by 7 bases and V by 3 bases; bases with no gene match: 3. This CDR3 contains 13 residues. Germline CDR1 reads SGHRS; CDR2 reads YFSETQ. Filled out from reference TRBV5-1 and TRBJ1-1, the complete variable domain reads KAGVTQTPRYLIKTRGQQVTLSCSPISGHRSVSWYQQTPGQGLQFLFEYFSETQRNKGNFPGRFSGRQFSNSRSEMNVSTLELGDSALYLCASSWGQGNEAFFGQGTRLTVV.